Following are 29 T cell receptor beta chains from one sample sequenced in a study of OX40 agonist ivuxolimab in advanced cancers. The assay was immunoSEQ multiplex PCR, and TCRdb's table has in-frame clones only and misses some. The data contain 75,000 to 95,000 clones, approximately 80% of them singletons. The sequencing here drew on CD4+ or CD8+ T cells sorted from blood, taken in a trial of the OX40 agonist ivuxolimab. The receptors derive from an adult with an advanced solid tumor such as melanoma, head and neck, liver or kidney cancer.

CDR3: CASSYSTGQGAETQYF. The CDR3 DNA is TGTGCCAGCAGTTACTCGACGGGACAGGGGGCTGAGACCCAGTACTTC. The chain uses TRBV6-6 and TRBJ2-5; 12 bases are a match to TRBD1. The CDR3 is made up of 16 amino acids. V shed 0 bases, J shed 5 bases, and the junction held 4 bases outside the gene matches. Looked up from germline, CDR1 is MNHNY and CDR2 is SVGAGI (reference sequence).

The chain recombines TRBV6-5 with TRBJ2-7; 10 bases agree with TRBD2. Germline V gene sequence: CDR1 MNHEY, CDR2 SVGAGI. This CDR3 comprises 15 residues. V shed 6 bases, J shed 0 bases, and the junction held 5 bases outside the gene matches. The CDR3 is CASSPTSGVSYEQYF. CDR3 sequence (DNA): TGTGCCAGCAGCCCCACTAGCGGGGTCTCCTACGAGCAGTACTTC.

V and J are TRBV11-2 and TRBJ2-1; TRBD2 agrees at 9 bases. Per germline, CDR1 SGHAT and CDR2 FQNNGV. V shed 5 bases, J shed 6 bases, and the junction held 11 bases outside the gene matches. The CDR3 consists of 16 residues. The CDR3 protein is CASSRSLAGVLNEQFF. DNA for the CDR3: TGTGCCAGCAGCCGGAGCTTAGCGGGGGTTCTCAATGAGCAGTTCTTC. The variable domain in full, with the rest retrieved from reference TRBV11-2 and TRBJ2-1, is EAGVAQSPRYKIIEKRQSVAFWCNPISGHATLYWYQQILGQGPKLLIQFQNNGVVDDSQLPKDRFSAERLKGVDSTLKIQPAKLEDSAVYLCASSRSLAGVLNEQFFGPGTRLTVL.

The V gene is TRBV5-6, the J gene TRBJ2-7; 10 bases match TRBD2. CDR1 and CDR2 from the germline V gene are SGHDT and YYEEEE. The CDR3 covers 15 residues. V lost 4 bases, J lost 3 bases, and 7 bases stayed unmatched. This CDR3 reads CASSPNPSGSYEQYF. CDR3 coding DNA: TGTGCCAGCAGCCCCAACCCTAGCGGGAGCTACGAGCAGTACTTC. Complete variable domain (other parts from reference TRBV5-6 and TRBJ2-7): DAGVTQSPTHLIKTRGQQVTLRCSPKSGHDTVSWYQQALGQGPQFIFQYYEEEERQRGNFPDRFSGHQFPNYSSELNVNALLLGDSALYLCASSPNPSGSYEQYFGPGTRLTVT.

V gene TRBV19 combines with J gene TRBJ2-7; the D gene is possibly TRBD2 (5 bases). With 5 bases removed from V and 0 bases from J, the gap between germline ends came to 11 bases. The CDR3 has 14 residues. Germline CDR1 reads LNHDA; CDR2 reads SQIVND (reference sequence). The CDR3 nucleotides are TGTGCCAGTAGTTACGACGGGATCTCCTACGAGCAGTACTTC. Protein sequence: CASSYDGISYEQYF.

This clone was seen only once. The chain recombines TRBV6-1 with TRBJ2-5, with D possibly being TRBD1 (5 bases). The germline CDR1 and CDR2 sequences are MNHNS and SASEGT. This CDR3 has 14 amino acids. The ends were cut back, 7 bases at V and 1 base at J, with 13 bases in the middle. Here the CDR3 DNA reads TGTGCCAGCACCGACACAGGTATCCAAGAGACCCAGTACTTC. This encodes CASTDTGIQETQYF.

The chain employs TRBV18 and TRBJ1-1, with D unclear. The CDR3 length is 13 residues. Germline CDR1 reads KGHSH; CDR2 reads LQKENI. V lost 2 bases and J lost 1, with 5 bases in between. CDR3 residues: CASSPIQNTEAFF. The CDR3 DNA reads TGTGCCAGCTCACCAATACAGAACACTGAAGCTTTCTTT.

This clone was seen more than once but under ten times. V is TRBV15 and J is TRBJ1-6, with D perhaps matching TRBD1 (6 bases). The germline V gene has CDR1 LNHNV and CDR2 YYDKDF (reference sequence). Trimming removed 8 bases at V and 6 bases at J, with 14 bases between. The CDR3 has 14 residues. The chain's CDR3 is CATRVGGANSPLHF. The CDR3 coding sequence is TGTGCCACCCGGGTGGGGGGGGCTAATTCACCCCTCCACTTT.

This rearrangement joins TRBV7-9 to TRBJ1-2; maybe TRBD1 (5 bases). Germline lookup yields CDR1 SEHNR and CDR2 FQNEAQ (reference sequence). The CDR3 totals 15 residues. Trimming took 8 bases from V and 4 from J, leaving 20 bases between them. Here the CDR3 reads CASVGRKSFLYGYTF. CDR3 DNA: TGTGCCAGCGTGGGACGGAAAAGCTTCCTCTATGGCTACACCTTC.

The V and J genes are TRBV4-2 and TRBJ1-2; D not certain. Germline CDR1 is LGHNA and CDR2 is YNFKEQ. There are 14 residues in the CDR3. Trimming left V 3 bases short and J 2 bases short, with 10 bases between. The CDR3 loop is CASSHSDGNYGYTF. The CDR3 nucleotides are TGTGCCAGCAGCCATTCGGACGGCAACTATGGCTACACCTTC.

J is TRBJ2-5 and V is TRBV5-4; unclear D gene. CDR1 and CDR2 from the germline V gene are SGHNT and YYREEE (reference sequence). V gave up 0 bases and J gave up 5 bases, with 11 bases separating them. This CDR3 is built from 14 residues. The CDR3 loop reads CASSLAVGIETQYF. The CDR3 DNA is TGTGCCAGCAGCTTGGCCGTGGGAATTGAGACCCAGTACTTC.

The V and J genes are TRBV19 and TRBJ1-1, with D possibly TRBD1 on 6 matching bases. From germline, CDR1 is LNHDA and CDR2 SQIVND (reference sequence). V was cut by 3 bases and J by 4 bases, with 12 bases left in between. The CDR3 consists of 14 residues. CDR3 bases: TGTGCCAGTAGTATGAACAGGGTGGGCACTGAAGCTTTCTTT. Protein: CASSMNRVGTEAFF.

The chain recombines TRBV2 with TRBJ1-4; no reliable D call. Germline V gene sequence: CDR1 SNHLY, CDR2 FYNNEI. This CDR3 contains 14 residues. V shed 6 bases and J shed 10 bases, with 18 bases lying between them. This CDR3 reads CASRVLGLSGKLFF. The DNA for the CDR3 is TGTGCCAGCAGGGTTTTGGGGTTGAGCGGAAAACTGTTTTTT.

This clone is a singleton in its sample. The chain recombines TRBV28 with TRBJ1-4; D perhaps matches TRBD1 (6 bases). CDR3 size: 16 residues. The V gene's germline CDR1 is MDHEN and CDR2 SYDVKM. The V and J ends lost 0 bases and 10 bases respectively, with 18 bases between them. For the CDR3, the DNA is TGTGCCAGCAGTTTATGGGCGGACAGCCAGGCAGGAAAACTGTTTTTT. It yields the protein CASSLWADSQAGKLFF.

The rearrangement joins TRBV7-2 to TRBJ1-1, with 9 bases fitting TRBD1. Germline loops: CDR1 SGHTA, CDR2 FQGNSA. The CDR3 loop spans 14 amino acids. V dropped 8 bases and J dropped 5; count of bases not matched to a gene: 9. The chain's CDR3 is CASWEGQGGTEAFF. In nucleotides, the CDR3 is TGTGCCAGCTGGGAGGGACAGGGAGGAACTGAAGCTTTCTTT.

The chain carries TRBV6-1 and TRBJ2-3; D may be TRBD1 or TRBD2 (5 bases each). Deletions cut 2 bases from V and 0 bases from J, with 21 bases between. The CDR3 contains 19 residues. Germline CDR1 is MNHNS and CDR2 is SASEGT. The CDR3 DNA follows: TGTGCCAGCAGTGAAAGGGGTACGATCACGGGACGAAGCACAGATACGCAGTATTTT. Protein product: CASSERGTITGRSTDTQYF.

The chain uses TRBV7-8 and TRBJ2-7; D possibly corresponds to TRBD2 (6 bases). Deletions cut 5 bases from V and 4 bases from J, with 24 bases between. Germline loops: CDR1 SGHVS, CDR2 FQNEAQ. The CDR3 totals 17 residues. The CDR3 is CASSPHRGSGAAYEQYF. The CDR3 nucleotides read TGTGCCAGCAGCCCCCATCGGGGGAGTGGTGCGGCGTACGAGCAGTACTTC.

This chain connects TRBV2 to TRBJ2-1; no firm D call. Germline assignment: CDR1 SNHLY and CDR2 FYNNEI. Deletions cut 8 bases from V and 2 bases from J, with 13 bases between. CDR3 length: 14 residues. CDR3 nucleotides: TGTGCCAGCTTGGCGGAGATCACCTACAATGAGCAGTTCTTC. Its translation is CASLAEITYNEQFF.

The chain couples TRBV15 to TRBJ2-4; a weak D match, TRBD2 (6 bases). V was shortened by 0 bases and J by 2 bases, with 17 bases between the two germline ends. This CDR3 is 18 amino acids long. The germline V gene has CDR1 LNHNV and CDR2 YYDKDF (reference sequence). CDR3 sequence reads: CATSRDRRAVVTKNIQYF. CDR3 DNA sequence: TGTGCCACCAGCAGAGATCGGAGGGCGGTCGTAACCAAAAACATTCAGTACTTC.

The chain carries TRBV5-1 and TRBJ1-4, with 7 positions matching TRBD1. Trimming removed 6 bases from V and 5 bases from J; junction bases left unmatched: 10. From germline, CDR1 is SGHRS and CDR2 YFSETQ. The CDR3 runs to 15 residues. The CDR3 sequence is CASTSLGTVNEKLFF. The CDR3 nucleotides read TGCGCCAGCACCTCACTCGGGACAGTGAATGAAAAACTGTTTTTT. Looking up the rest from reference TRBV5-1 and TRBJ1-4 gives the full variable domain: KAGVTQTPRYLIKTRGQQVTLSCSPISGHRSVSWYQQTPGQGLQFLFEYFSETQRNKGNFPGRFSGRQFSNSRSEMNVSTLELGDSALYLCASTSLGTVNEKLFFGSGTQLSVL.

This chain joins TRBV27 and TRBJ2-7, with 12 bases aligning to TRBD2. This CDR3 region has 16 residues. V was pared by 6 bases and J by 1 base, with 7 bases of the junction left unmatched. Germline CDR1 MNHEY, CDR2 SMNVEV (reference sequence). CDR3 residues: CASSPQGLAGSYEQYF. CDR3 coding DNA: TGTGCCAGCAGCCCCCAAGGACTAGCGGGGTCCTACGAGCAGTACTTC.

The chain has TRBV7-6 and TRBJ2-5; D unclear. The CDR3 runs to 13 residues. Germline V gives CDR1 SGHVS, CDR2 FNYEAQ. Trimming took 1 base from V and 0 from J, leaving 3 bases between them. The CDR3 is CASSLGNQETQYF. The DNA for the CDR3 is TGTGCCAGCAGCTTAGGTAACCAAGAGACCCAGTACTTC.

The chain combines TRBV29-1 with TRBJ1-1, with TRBD1 matching over 7 bases. The CDR3 has 15 amino acids. Germline V gene sequence: CDR1 SQVTM, CDR2 ANQGSEA. The trim removed 7 bases at V and 3 bases at J, leaving 14 bases unmatched. The CDR3 loop reads CSGNWNRGKDTEAFF. The CDR3 DNA is TGCAGCGGCAATTGGAACAGGGGAAAAGACACTGAAGCTTTCTTT. The full variable domain, with the rest looked up from reference TRBV29-1 and TRBJ1-1, is SAVISQKPSRDICQRGTSLTIQCQVDSQVTMMFWYRQQPGQSLTLIATANQGSEATYESGFVIDKFPISRPNLTFSTLTVSNMSPEDSSIYLCSGNWNRGKDTEAFFGQGTRLTVV.

V is TRBV7-8 and J is TRBJ1-5; TRBD1 is a possible D gene (5 bases). CDR3 size: 15 residues. V was pared by 2 bases and J by 4 bases, with 12 bases between. Germline CDR1 reads SGHVS; CDR2 reads FQNEAQ. CDR3 nucleotides: TGTGCCAGCAGCTTAATGGGACTTAGGAATCAGCCCCAGCATTTT. As protein: CASSLMGLRNQPQHF.

This clone was counted once. V and J are TRBV11-2 and TRBJ1-2; a possible D gene is TRBD1 (6 bases). The V gene lost 1 base and the J gene lost 0 bases, with 15 bases spanning the gap. CDR1 SGHAT and CDR2 FQNNGV come from the germline V gene. CDR3 length: 17 residues. In nucleotides, the CDR3 is TGTGCCAGCAGCTTAGGGAAGGGGGGATTAGCTAACTATGGCTACACCTTC. It yields the protein CASSLGKGGLANYGYTF.

This clone was picked up a small number of times. The CDR3 end shows no conserved phenylalanine or tryptophan, and so a read error is likely. The limits of the CDR3 on the DNA are not certain, so only TCRdb's listed CDR3 is given. The rearrangement links TRBV10-1 to TRBJ2-7. The CDR3 numbers 12 amino acids, ends counted. The germline V gene encodes CDR1 WNHNN and CDR2 SYGVQD (reference sequence). The chain's CDR3 is CASSESSTETLG.

The rearrangement uses TRBV5-1 and TRBJ2-7, with 8 bases aligning to TRBD1. The germline CDR1 and CDR2 sequences are SGHRS and YFSETQ. CDR3 length equals 15 residues. V lost 2 bases to trimming and J lost 5 bases; unmatched junction nucleotides: 9. CDR3 protein: CASSFPQGGLDEQYF. The CDR3 DNA is TGCGCCAGCAGCTTCCCACAGGGGGGCTTAGACGAGCAGTACTTC.

The rearrangement joins TRBV29-1 to TRBJ2-2; 7 positions agree with TRBD1. CDR3 length equals 16 residues. Per germline, CDR1 SQVTM and CDR2 ANQGSEA. J was trimmed by 1 base and V by 6 bases; bases with no gene match: 11. As DNA, the CDR3 is TGCAGCGTCCAGGAAGGGACAGCCCAGAACACCGGGGAGCTGTTTTTT. Protein: CSVQEGTAQNTGELFF.

The chain joins TRBV11-3 to TRBJ2-2; D may be TRBD2 (5 bases). Germline V lookup: CDR1 SGHNT, CDR2 YENEEA. The CDR3 is made up of 14 amino acids. With 2 bases removed from V and 7 bases from J, the gap between germline ends came to 11 bases. This CDR3 reads CASSLHVGGGELFF. In DNA, the CDR3 is TGTGCCAGCAGCTTACATGTCGGAGGCGGGGAGCTGTTTTTT.